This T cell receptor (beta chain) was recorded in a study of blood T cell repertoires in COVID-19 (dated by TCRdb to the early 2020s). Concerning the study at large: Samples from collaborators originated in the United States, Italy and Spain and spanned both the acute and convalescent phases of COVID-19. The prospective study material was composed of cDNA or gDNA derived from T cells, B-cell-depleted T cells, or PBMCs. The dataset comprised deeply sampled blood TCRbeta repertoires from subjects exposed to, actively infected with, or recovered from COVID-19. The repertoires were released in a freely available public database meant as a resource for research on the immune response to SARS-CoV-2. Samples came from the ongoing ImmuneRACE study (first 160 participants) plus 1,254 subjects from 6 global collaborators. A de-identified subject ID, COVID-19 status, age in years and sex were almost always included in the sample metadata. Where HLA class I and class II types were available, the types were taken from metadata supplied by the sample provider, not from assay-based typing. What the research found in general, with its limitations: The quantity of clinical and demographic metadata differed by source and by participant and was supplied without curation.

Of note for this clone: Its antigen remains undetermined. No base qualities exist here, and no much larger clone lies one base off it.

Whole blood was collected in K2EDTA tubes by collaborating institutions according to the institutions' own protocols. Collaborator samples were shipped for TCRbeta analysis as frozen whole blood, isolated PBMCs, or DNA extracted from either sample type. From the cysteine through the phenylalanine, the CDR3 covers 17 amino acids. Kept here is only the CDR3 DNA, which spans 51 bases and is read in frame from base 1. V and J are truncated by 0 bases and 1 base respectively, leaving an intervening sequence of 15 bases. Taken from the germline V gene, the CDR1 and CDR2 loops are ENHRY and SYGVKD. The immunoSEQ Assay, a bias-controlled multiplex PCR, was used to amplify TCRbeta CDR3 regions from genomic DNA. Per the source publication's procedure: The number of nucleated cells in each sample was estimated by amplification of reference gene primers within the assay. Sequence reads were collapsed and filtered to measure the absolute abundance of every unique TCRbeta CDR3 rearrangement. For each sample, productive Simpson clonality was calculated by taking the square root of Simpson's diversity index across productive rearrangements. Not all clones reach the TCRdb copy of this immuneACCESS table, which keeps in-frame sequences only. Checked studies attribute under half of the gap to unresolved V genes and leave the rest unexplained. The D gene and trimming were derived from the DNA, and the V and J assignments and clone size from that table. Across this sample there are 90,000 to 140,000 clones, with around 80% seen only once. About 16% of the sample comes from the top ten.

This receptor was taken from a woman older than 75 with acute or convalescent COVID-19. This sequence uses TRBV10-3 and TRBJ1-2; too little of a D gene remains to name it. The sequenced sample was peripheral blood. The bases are TGTGCCATCAGTGAGTCAGGAGGGTTGGCGGGTAACTATGGCTACACCTTC. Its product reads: CAISESGGLAGNYGYTF.